This T cell receptor (beta chain) is from a study of OX40 agonist ivuxolimab in advanced cancers. Assay: immunoSEQ multiplex PCR; the TCRdb copy retains only in-frame clones and omits some. The sample lists more than 45,000 clones, about 90% occurring once. Per germline, CDR1 LNHDA and CDR2 SQIVND (reference sequence). The CDR3 contains 14 residues. After removal of 0 bases from V and 8 bases from J, the junction contained 5 bases not matched to a gene. The source of this sequence is an adult with an advanced solid tumor such as melanoma, head and neck, liver or kidney cancer. The sequencing used CD4+ or CD8+ T cells sorted from blood, collected in a trial of the OX40 agonist ivuxolimab. This chain connects TRBV19 to TRBJ2-7, with 9 bases matching TRBD2. CDR3 in amino acids: CASSIDETSGQQYF. The CDR3 DNA reads TGTGCCAGTAGTATAGACGAGACTAGCGGTCAGCAGTACTTC.